This T cell receptor beta chain appears in the sequencing data of a study of cytomegalovirus exposure and HLA in healthy donors. V lost 2 bases and J lost 3, with 13 bases in between. The CDR3 is made up of 15 amino acids. TCRdb keeps only in-frame clones here, not all; method: immunoSEQ multiplex PCR. The repertoire holds about 260,000 clones, less than 95% seen once, with roughly 3% in the top ten. As for this clone: What it binds is unknown.

Study results and caveats: It was reportedly the case that the classifier diagnosed cytomegalovirus status with high specificity and sensitivity.

The receptor comes from a woman under 40 in good health and CMV-seronegative. Specimen: PBMCs. The chain links TRBV23-1 to TRBJ1-1; D is unresolved. TRBV23-1 is placed among ORFs of uncertain function. CDR3 loop: CASSQRIFGDTEAFF. The DNA of the CDR3 is TGCGCCAGCAGTCAAAGGATATTTGGTGACACTGAAGCTTTCTTT.